A selection of T cell receptor beta chains follows, all from one sample in a study of technical replicates of blood from several donors. Libraries were prepared by immunoSEQ multiplex PCR; TCRdb keeps only in-frame clonotypes and omits some of them. This sample has tens of thousands of clones; about 93% occur once, and the top ten carry 0.25% to 0.3%. Sequenced: T cells isolated from PBMCs. Receptors were obtained from a human donor in good health. CDR3s leave out the opening cysteine and the closing phenylalanine or tryptophan. A D gene is named only where the DNA matches it firmly.

d_call v_call cdr3_aa
NA TRBV27 ASSLRRIAELNTGELF
TRBD2 TRBV6-6 ASSLTSGSPTQY
TRBD1 TRBV6-1 ASIWGGQGSGYT
NA TRBV7-2 ASSLVERSYNEQF
TRBD2 TRBV7-9 ASSLPGLGVFEQY
NA TRBV2 ASSDGGGFGQPQH
TRBD2 TRBV4-2 ASSQDSRSGRADNEQF
NA TRBV5-1 ASYGQSLNTGELF
NA TRBV30 AWNHQDATNEKLF
NA TRBV12-5 ASGLSVREQF
NA TRBV19 ASSIGAGSNTGELF
NA TRBV5-1 ASSSTLAAYGYT
TRBD1 TRBV19 ASRAKWTGSYGYT
NA TRBV2 ANRLAQGSYEQY
NA TRBV19 ASSKAQGEGQPQH
NA TRBV6-5 ASSREGTEAF
NA TRBV2 ASKGAVAGETQY
NA TRBV19 ASRYGSGESYEQY
TRBD2 TRBV5-1 ASSLGLSGMADEQF
TRBD2 TRBV2 ASSSISGTSGRYFTVL
TRBD2 TRBV27 ASGVAGQSYEQY
NA TRBV7-3 ASSSQENTEAF
TRBD1 TRBV19 ASSFGQGTYEQY
NA TRBV30 AWLVSETNYGYT
TRBD1 TRBV5-4 ASSAWDSSTDTQY
TRBD1 TRBV5-4 ASSRDSTNEAF
TRBD1 TRBV7-6 ASSQPDRASYNEQF